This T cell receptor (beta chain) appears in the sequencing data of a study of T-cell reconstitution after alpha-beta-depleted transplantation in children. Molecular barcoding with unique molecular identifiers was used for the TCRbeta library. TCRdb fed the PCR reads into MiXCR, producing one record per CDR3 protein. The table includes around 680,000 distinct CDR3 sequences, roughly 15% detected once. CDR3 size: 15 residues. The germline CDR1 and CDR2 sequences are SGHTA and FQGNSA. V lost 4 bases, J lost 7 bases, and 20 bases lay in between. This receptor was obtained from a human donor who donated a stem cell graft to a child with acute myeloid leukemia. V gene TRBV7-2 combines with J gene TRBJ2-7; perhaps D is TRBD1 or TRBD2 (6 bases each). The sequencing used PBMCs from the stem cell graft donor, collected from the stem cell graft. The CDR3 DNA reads TGTGCCAGCAGCTCAGCAGGAGGGGGTCTTGAGGAGCAGTACTTC. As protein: CASSSAGGGLEEQYF. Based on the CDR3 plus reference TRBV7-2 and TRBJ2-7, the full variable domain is GAGVSQSPSNKVTEKGKDVELRCDPISGHTALYWYRQSLGQGLEFLIYFQGNSAPDKSGLPSDRFSAERTGGSVSTLTIQRTQQEDSAVYLCASSSAGGGLEEQYFGPGTRLTVT.